The rows below give T cell receptor beta chains drawn from one sample of a study of cytomegalovirus exposure and HLA in healthy donors. Measured with immunoSEQ multiplex PCR; TCRdb has only the in-frame clones, and not every one. The top ten clones hold 1.9% of a sample with 100,000 to 150,000 clones, less than 80% of them seen once. Sequencing was done on a sample of PBMCs. Source of these receptors: a man aged 50 or older in good health and CMV-seronegative. Both conserved end residues are part of each CDR3. The order of the fields is clone size, D gene, V gene, J gene, CDR3 DNA, CDR3 protein. D genes are given only for firm matches. Only part of the rows carry a size: once, few, many, or a class if the clone is expanded.

clone size: -
D gene: TRBD2
V gene: TRBV5-1
J gene: TRBJ2-3
CDR3 DNA: TGCGCCAGCAGCGGTCGACTAGCGGGAGATACGCAGTATTTT
CDR3 protein: CASSGRLAGDTQYF

clone size: -
D gene: TRBD1
V gene: TRBV6-5
J gene: TRBJ1-1
CDR3 DNA: TGTGCCAGCACCCCCGCGGGACAGATGAACACTGAAGCTTTCTTT
CDR3 protein: CASTPAGQMNTEAFF

clone size: -
D gene: -
V gene: TRBV2
J gene: TRBJ1-2
CDR3 DNA: TGTGCCAGCGGAAAGGGGAGGTCGGGGGGCTACACCTTC
CDR3 protein: CASGKGRSGGYTF

clone size: -
D gene: -
V gene: TRBV14
J gene: TRBJ1-2
CDR3 DNA: TGTGCCAGCAGCCAAGATCTTCGCGGGAACTATGGCTACACCTTC
CDR3 protein: CASSQDLRGNYGYTF

clone size: once
D gene: TRBD1
V gene: TRBV5-4
J gene: TRBJ1-3
CDR3 DNA: TGTGCCAGCAGCTTCTTCAACAGGGGGAATGGAAACACCATATATTTT
CDR3 protein: CASSFFNRGNGNTIYF

clone size: -
D gene: -
V gene: TRBV5-1
J gene: TRBJ1-6
CDR3 DNA: TGCGCCAGCAGCTTGAGTCCCCAAAGCAATAATTCACCCCTCCACTTT
CDR3 protein: CASSLSPQSNNSPLHF

clone size: once
D gene: TRBD1
V gene: TRBV27
J gene: TRBJ1-5
CDR3 DNA: TGTGCCAGCAGTCCCCGGGACAGGGGCTTCAATCAGCCCCAGCATTTT
CDR3 protein: CASSPRDRGFNQPQHF

clone size: -
D gene: TRBD1
V gene: TRBV19
J gene: TRBJ2-2
CDR3 DNA: TGTGCCAGTAGTATCCTCCGGACAGGGCCCGGGACCGGGGAGCTGTTTTTT
CDR3 protein: CASSILRTGPGTGELFF

clone size: -
D gene: -
V gene: TRBV28
J gene: TRBJ2-7
CDR3 DNA: TGTGCCAGCCGAGGGGGTGGGCTCGGGGACGAGCAGTACTTC
CDR3 protein: CASRGGGLGDEQYF

clone size: -
D gene: TRBD2
V gene: TRBV5-4
J gene: TRBJ2-2
CDR3 DNA: TGTGCCAGCAGCTTGGGGACTAGCGGGGGCCTTAACACCGGGGAGCTGTTTTTT
CDR3 protein: CASSLGTSGGLNTGELFF

clone size: -
D gene: -
V gene: TRBV5-4
J gene: TRBJ1-2
CDR3 DNA: TGTGCCAGCAGCTTGGAACGTGGGAGCTATGGCTACACCTTC
CDR3 protein: CASSLERGSYGYTF

clone size: once
D gene: TRBD2
V gene: TRBV11-2
J gene: TRBJ2-5
CDR3 DNA: TGTGCCAGCAGCTTAGATCGGCTAGCGGGGGGGCCGTACCAAGAGACCCAGTACTTC
CDR3 protein: CASSLDRLAGGPYQETQYF

clone size: -
D gene: TRBD2
V gene: TRBV5-8
J gene: TRBJ2-3
CDR3 DNA: TGTGCCAGCAGCCGGACTAGGCATGGTACGCAGTATTTT
CDR3 protein: CASSRTRHGTQYF

clone size: few
D gene: -
V gene: TRBV21-1
J gene: TRBJ2-1
CDR3 DNA: TGTGCCAGCAGGACAGGGGATATCTACAATGAGCAGTTCTTC
CDR3 protein: CASRTGDIYNEQFF

clone size: -
D gene: TRBD1
V gene: TRBV11-2
J gene: TRBJ1-2
CDR3 DNA: TGTGCCAGCAGCGACCCATACAGGGGAGGTCGGGGCTACACCTTC
CDR3 protein: CASSDPYRGGRGYTF

clone size: -
D gene: -
V gene: TRBV7-3
J gene: TRBJ2-2
CDR3 DNA: TGTGCCAGCAGCCCACGGACTGGGAACGGGGAGCTGTTTTTT
CDR3 protein: CASSPRTGNGELFF

clone size: -
D gene: -
V gene: TRBV5-6
J gene: TRBJ1-4
CDR3 DNA: TGTGCCAGCAGCCCCTCCCTAGGAGCTAATGAAAAACTGTTTTTT
CDR3 protein: CASSPSLGANEKLFF

clone size: few
D gene: -
V gene: TRBV7-2
J gene: TRBJ2-3
CDR3 DNA: TGTGCCAGCAACCCCACCGCGGGCCCCAGCACAGATACGCAGTATTTT
CDR3 protein: CASNPTAGPSTDTQYF

clone size: -
D gene: -
V gene: TRBV6-1
J gene: TRBJ2-2
CDR3 DNA: TGTGCCAGCAGTGAAGGGACAGCCGAGACCGGGGAGCTGTTTTTT
CDR3 protein: CASSEGTAETGELFF

clone size: -
D gene: TRBD1
V gene: TRBV5-1
J gene: TRBJ2-3
CDR3 DNA: TGCGCCAGCAGCAGGGACAGCCTCACAGATACGCAGTATTTT
CDR3 protein: CASSRDSLTDTQYF

clone size: once
D gene: -
V gene: TRBV7-6
J gene: TRBJ2-2
CDR3 DNA: TGTGCCAGCAGCTCACCCCGGGCAGGGATGATTATGACCGGGGAGCTGTTTTTT
CDR3 protein: CASSSPRAGMIMTGELFF

clone size: -
D gene: TRBD1
V gene: TRBV5-1
J gene: TRBJ2-5
CDR3 DNA: TGCGCCAGCAGCTTGAGGACAGGAGAGACCCAGTACTTC
CDR3 protein: CASSLRTGETQYF

clone size: -
D gene: -
V gene: TRBV10-3
J gene: TRBJ2-3
CDR3 DNA: TGTGCCATCAGTGAGTCGTTAACAGAATTTACAGATACGCAGTATTTT
CDR3 protein: CAISESLTEFTDTQYF

clone size: -
D gene: TRBD1
V gene: TRBV29-1
J gene: TRBJ2-3
CDR3 DNA: TGCAGCGTTGAAAAGGGGGCCACAGATACGCAGTATTTT
CDR3 protein: CSVEKGATDTQYF

clone size: -
D gene: TRBD1
V gene: TRBV19
J gene: TRBJ2-5
CDR3 DNA: TGTGCCAGTAGTCTCCACCAGGGACAGGTCCAAGAGACCCAGTACTTC
CDR3 protein: CASSLHQGQVQETQYF

clone size: few
D gene: -
V gene: TRBV7-9
J gene: TRBJ1-3
CDR3 DNA: TGTGCCAGCAGTCCAGGGGTATCAGGAAACACCATATATTTT
CDR3 protein: CASSPGVSGNTIYF

clone size: few
D gene: -
V gene: TRBV4-3
J gene: TRBJ2-4
CDR3 DNA: TGCGCCAGCAGCCAGACGGGGGTAGCCAAAAACATTCAGTACTTC
CDR3 protein: CASSQTGVAKNIQYF

clone size: -
D gene: -
V gene: TRBV9
J gene: TRBJ2-7
CDR3 DNA: TGTGCCAGCAGCGTAGGGGGAGACGAGCAGTACTTC
CDR3 protein: CASSVGGDEQYF